The 26 T cell receptor beta chains reported below all come from one sample, sequenced in a study of OX40 agonist ivuxolimab in advanced cancers. Sequencing used immunoSEQ multiplex PCR; TCRdb keeps in-frame clones, though not all of them. There are about 79,000 clones in the sample; 88% occur only once, and approximately 4% lies in the top ten. Sequencing used CD4+ or CD8+ T cells sorted from blood, obtained in a trial of the OX40 agonist ivuxolimab. Receptors were obtained from an adult with an advanced solid tumor such as melanoma, head and neck, liver or kidney cancer.

Concerning this clone itself: This same CDR3 is encoded by further DNA sequences in the sample. The V gene is TRBV5-8, the J gene TRBJ2-5; TRBD1 aligns across 7 bases. Germline values: CDR1 SGHTS, CDR2 YDEGEE. V lost 1 base and J lost 1; bases outside the gene matches: 4. The CDR3 totals 15 residues. The CDR3 region is CASSLRGQTQETQYF. The CDR3 DNA is TGTGCCAGCAGCTTGAGGGGACAGACCCAAGAGACCCAGTACTTC.

The rearrangement joins TRBV7-9 to TRBJ2-7, with TRBD2 as a possible D gene (6 bases). The CDR3 has 15 residues. Germline loops: CDR1 SEHNR, CDR2 FQNEAQ (reference sequence). V was shortened by 1 base and J by 4 bases, with 14 bases between the two germline ends. For the CDR3, the DNA is TGTGCCAGCAGCTTAGATGGGACGGGGGTTTACGAGCAGTACTTC. Translation gives CASSLDGTGVYEQYF. The whole variable domain, filled in from reference TRBV7-9 and TRBJ2-7, reads DTGVSQNPRHKITKRGQNVTFRCDPISEHNRLYWYRQTLGQGPEFLTYFQNEAQLEKSRLLSDRFSAERPKGSFSTLEIQRTEQGDSAMYLCASSLDGTGVYEQYFGPGTRLTVT.

The rearrangement joins TRBV2 to TRBJ2-1; D remains unclear. The CDR3 spans 13 residues. The V gene lost 8 bases and the J gene lost 9 bases, with 17 bases spanning the gap. CDR1 is SNHLY and CDR2 is FYNNEI in the germline V gene. The CDR3 region has the DNA TGTGCCAGCTCCTGGGTCGAGACGGTTGAGCAGTTCTTC. Translation: CASSWVETVEQFF.

For the CDR3, the DNA is TGTGCCAGCAGTGTAGGGGACAGGGGACAGTTCTTC. Protein: CASSVGDRGQFF. The chain couples TRBV6-1 to TRBJ2-1, with 10 positions matching TRBD1. The V gene end was trimmed by 4 bases and the J gene end by 13 bases; junction bases not matched to a gene: 4. The CDR3 spans 12 residues. Looked up from germline, CDR1 is MNHNS and CDR2 is SASEGT.

V usage is TRBV5-1 and J usage is TRBJ2-1; 8 bases match TRBD2. This CDR3 comprises 14 residues. The V gene's germline CDR1 is SGHRS and CDR2 YFSETQ. J lost 8 bases, V lost 4 bases, and 8 bases had no gene match. CDR3 region: CASSARLGGDEQFF. In nucleotides, the CDR3 is TGCGCCAGCAGCGCTCGACTCGGGGGGGATGAGCAGTTCTTC.

This clone showed up just a few times. V is TRBV19 and J is TRBJ1-1; tentative D call: TRBD1 (5 bases). Germline assignment: CDR1 LNHDA and CDR2 SQIVND (reference sequence). Trimming removed 5 bases at V and 1 base at J, with 14 bases between. The CDR3 contains 15 residues. The CDR3 sequence: CASSWGRIGNTEAFF. For the CDR3, the DNA is TGTGCCAGTAGTTGGGGACGGATCGGGAACACTGAAGCTTTCTTT.

The chain employs TRBV5-5 and TRBJ2-2; 12 bases align to TRBD2. This CDR3 has 16 amino acids. Germline V CDR1 and CDR2: SGHKS, YYEKEE (reference sequence). Unmatched junction bases numbered 4, after V lost 0 bases and J lost 7 bases. This CDR3 reads CASSLATSGSHGELFF. CDR3 in DNA: TGTGCCAGCAGCTTGGCGACTAGCGGGAGTCACGGGGAGCTGTTTTTT.

DNA for the CDR3: TGCAGCGCCCTGACAGGGAGAGGAGAGACCCAGTACTTC. Translated, it gives CSALTGRGETQYF. The chain employs TRBV29-1 and TRBJ2-5; TRBD1 matches 7 bases. V trimming: 7 bases; J trimming: 4 bases; junction bases outside the gene matches: 9. The germline CDR1 and CDR2 sequences are SQVTM and ANQGSEA. The CDR3 covers 13 residues.

This clone was seen just once. In DNA, the CDR3 is TGTGCCAGCAGCTCCAGACAGGGTCAAGATATTGGGCAAGAGACCCAGTACTTC. This translates into CASSSRQGQDIGQETQYF. This sequence joins TRBV11-2 and TRBJ2-5; 7 bases fit TRBD1. V was clipped by 4 bases and J by 2 bases; unmatched bases: 16. This CDR3 comprises 18 residues. CDR1 SGHAT and CDR2 FQNNGV come from the germline V gene.

The chain uses TRBV5-6 and TRBJ2-1; TRBD2 agrees at 13 bases. The CDR3 has 17 residues. Trimming cost V 3 bases and J 10 bases; bases outside gene matches: 13. The germline gives CDR1 SGHDT, CDR2 YYEEEE. The CDR3 DNA sequence: TGTGCCAGCAGCTCCCGGAGGACTAGCGGGAGTATCATAGAGCAGTTCTTC. This codes for CASSSRRTSGSIIEQFF.

V and J are TRBV19 and TRBJ2-2; D could derive from TRBD1 or TRBD2 (5 bases each). Per the germline V gene, CDR1 is LNHDA and CDR2 is SQIVND (reference sequence). V lost 8 bases to trimming and J lost 2 bases, with 12 bases between them. The CDR3 sequence is 14 residues long. The CDR3 DNA is TGTGCCAGTCGAAGCGGACAAAACACCGGGGAGCTGTTTTTT. The encoded protein is CASRSGQNTGELFF.

This sequence joins TRBV5-5 and TRBJ2-7; D possibly corresponds to TRBD2 (6 bases). The germline gives CDR1 SGHKS, CDR2 YYEKEE (reference sequence). This CDR3 region has 13 residues. The CDR3 here is CSTSIAESYEQYF. As DNA, the CDR3 is TGTTCTACCAGCATAGCGGAGTCCTACGAGCAGTACTTC. The entire variable domain, with the rest obtained from reference TRBV5-5 and TRBJ2-7, is as follows: DAGVTQSPTHLIKTRGQQVTLRCSPISGHKSVSWYQQVLGQGPQFIFQYYEKEERGRGNFPDRFSARQFPNYSSELNVNALLLGDSALYLCSTSIAESYEQYFGPGTRLTVT.

Turning to this clone: A junction end diverges from the germline sequence, so it may reflect a read error. The chain uses TRBV7-7 and TRBJ2-5; tentative D call: TRBD1 (6 bases). The CDR3 has 16 residues. CDR1 is SSHAT, CDR2 FNYEAQ, per germline (reference sequence). The CDR3 DNA reads TGTGCTAGCAGCTTAGCTACAGGGAGTCTGGAAAAGACCCAGTACTTC. Translating it yields CASSLATGSLEKTQYF.

This clone has more than one count but fewer than ten. The V gene is TRBV28, the J gene TRBJ2-5; D is possibly TRBD2 (7 bases). V was cut by 3 bases and J by 4 bases, with 15 bases left in between. The V gene's germline CDR1 is MDHEN and CDR2 SYDVKM. The length of the CDR3 is 15 residues. CDR3 residues: CASSLVGGRSETQYF. CDR3 DNA sequence: TGTGCCAGCAGTTTGGTCGGGGGGCGCTCAGAGACCCAGTACTTC.

The V and J genes are TRBV7-9 and TRBJ2-2, with TRBD1 matching over 10 bases. Germline V CDR1 and CDR2: SEHNR, FQNEAQ (reference sequence). The junction had 2 bases not matched to a gene; V was cut back by 5 bases and J by 5 bases. CDR3 size: 14 residues. The CDR3 is CASSPGQGTGELFF. CDR3 bases: TGTGCCAGCAGCCCGGGACAGGGGACCGGGGAGCTGTTTTTT.

The V gene is TRBV28, the J gene TRBJ2-7, with 9 bases aligning to TRBD2. CDR1 is MDHEN, CDR2 SYDVKM, per germline. CDR3 size: 13 residues. J lost 0 bases, V lost 6 bases, and 0 bases had no gene match. The DNA of the CDR3 is TGTGCCAGCAGACTAGCGGGCTCCTACGAGCAGTACTTC. This sequence encodes CASRLAGSYEQYF. Full variable domain (outside the CDR3, taken from reference TRBV28 and TRBJ2-7): DVKVTQSSRYLVKRTGEKVFLECVQDMDHENMFWYRQDPGLGLRLIYFSYDVKMKEKGDIPEGYSVSREKKERFSLILESASTNQTSMYLCASRLAGSYEQYFGPGTRLTVT.

The chain carries TRBV2 and TRBJ2-5; unclear D gene. This CDR3 has 14 amino acids. From germline, CDR1 is SNHLY and CDR2 FYNNEI. The germline V and J ends were trimmed by 3 bases and 0 bases, with 8 bases remaining between them. CDR3 DNA sequence: TGTGCCAGCAGTGATCAACAGTACCAAGAGACCCAGTACTTC. This sequence encodes CASSDQQYQETQYF.

The chain links TRBV6-1 to TRBJ1-5, with unresolved D. V was shortened by 5 bases and J by 4 bases, with 12 bases between the two germline ends. The CDR3 runs 14 residues. The germline V gene encodes CDR1 MNHNS and CDR2 SASEGT. CDR3 nucleotides: TGTGCCAGCAGTACCTCCGGGCTTAATCAGCCCCAGCATTTT. It encodes CASSTSGLNQPQHF.

This sequence joins TRBV5-4 and TRBJ2-3, with D possibly being TRBD1 (6 bases). The ends were cut back, 3 bases at V and 4 bases at J, with 9 bases in the middle. The CDR3 runs to 13 residues. Germline V gene sequence: CDR1 SGHNT, CDR2 YYREEE (reference sequence). CDR3 residues: CASSYSGADTQYF. The CDR3 DNA sequence: TGTGCCAGCAGCTACTCAGGGGCAGATACGCAGTATTTT.

DNA for the CDR3: TGTGCCAGCACTACGGGCCCGAACACTGAAGCTTTCTTT. This sequence encodes CASTTGPNTEAFF. The V and J genes are TRBV2 and TRBJ1-1; D not certain. With 7 bases removed from V and 1 base from J, the gap between germline ends came to 10 bases. This CDR3 spans 13 amino acids. The germline V gene has CDR1 SNHLY and CDR2 FYNNEI.

The chain couples TRBV19 to TRBJ2-1, with TRBD1 identical over 7 bases. Germline CDR1 LNHDA, CDR2 SQIVND (reference sequence). This CDR3 is built from 15 residues. V was clipped by 2 bases and J by 9 bases; unmatched bases: 10. The CDR3 nucleotides are TGTGCCAGTAGTATACTGCGGCAGGGGGACGCTGAGCAGTTCTTC. As protein: CASSILRQGDAEQFF.

The V gene is TRBV27, the J gene TRBJ2-1; D might be TRBD1 (6 bases). The CDR3 is made up of 17 amino acids. Trimming cost V 3 bases and J 1 base, with 16 bases left between them. Germline loops: CDR1 MNHEY, CDR2 SMNVEV (reference sequence). The CDR3 nucleotides read TGTGCCAGCAGTTTTTTAGGGGGAATAGGTTCCTACAATGAGCAGTTCTTC. Its protein product is CASSFLGGIGSYNEQFF.

The chain joins TRBV6-5 to TRBJ1-1; D uncertain. In germline, CDR1 is MNHEY, CDR2 SVGAGI. V was shortened by 6 bases and J by 0 bases, with 11 bases between the two germline ends. The CDR3 totals 14 residues. The CDR3 coding sequence is TGTGCCAGCAGCCCAGCCGAAATGAACACTGAAGCTTTCTTT. Amino acids: CASSPAEMNTEAFF.

V and J are TRBV11-2 and TRBJ1-3; D is uncertain. V lost 2 bases to trimming and J lost 0 bases, with 8 bases between them. The CDR3 contains 15 residues. Looked up from germline, CDR1 is SGHAT and CDR2 is FQNNGV. CDR3 coding DNA: TGTGCCAGCAGCTTAATGCCGGGCTCTGGAAACACCATATATTTT. Its translation is CASSLMPGSGNTIYF.

V usage is TRBV18 and J usage is TRBJ2-7; 10 bases align to TRBD1. This CDR3 has 15 amino acids. Germline values: CDR1 KGHSH, CDR2 LQKENI. V shed 3 bases, J shed 4 bases, and the junction held 6 bases outside the gene matches. Here the CDR3 DNA reads TGTGCCAGCTCACCTGGACAGGGGGTGAGTTACGAGCAGTACTTC. Its protein product is CASSPGQGVSYEQYF. The full variable domain, completed using reference TRBV18 and TRBJ2-7, is NAGVMQNPRHLVRRRGQEARLRCSPMKGHSHVYWYRQLPEEGLKFMVYLQKENIIDESGMPKERFSAEFPKEGPSILRIQQVVRGDSAAYFCASSPGQGVSYEQYFGPGTRLTVT.

This sequence joins TRBV14 and TRBJ2-2, with D uncertain. Trimming left V 1 base short and J 5 bases short, with 8 bases between. Germline assignment: CDR1 SGHDN and CDR2 FVKESK. The length of the CDR3 is 14 residues. CDR3: CASSQVGMTGELFF. The CDR3 region has the DNA TGTGCCAGCAGCCAAGTTGGGATGACCGGGGAGCTGTTTTTT.